The 18 T cell receptor beta chains below were found in one sample sequenced in a study of cytomegalovirus exposure and HLA in healthy donors. Here immunoSEQ multiplex PCR was the method, and the copy in TCRdb shows in-frame clones only, minus some. Of around 250,000 clones in the sample, around 90% were seen once. Sequences were obtained from PBMCs. The receptor set was obtained from a woman aged 18 to 35 in good health and CMV-seronegative.

J is TRBJ2-7 and V is TRBV13; the match to TRBD1 covers 7 bases. With 4 bases clipped from V and 0 bases from J, the junction kept 3 bases outside the gene matches. The CDR3 runs 14 residues. Germline loops: CDR1 PRHDT, CDR2 FYEKMQ (reference sequence). CDR3 loop: CASSSGQDSYEQYF. In DNA, the CDR3 is TGTGCCAGCAGCTCCGGACAGGACTCCTACGAGCAGTACTTC.

This sequence joins TRBV28 and TRBJ1-1; no definite D call. CDR1 and CDR2 from the germline V gene are MDHEN and SYDVKM. V was trimmed by 4 bases and J by 1 base, leaving 16 bases between them. This CDR3 comprises 16 residues. As DNA, the CDR3 is TGTGCCAGCAGTTCACCGCCGAGGGAGTCGAACACTGAAGCTTTCTTT. This codes for CASSSPPRESNTEAFF.

This clone has a single count. The chain links TRBV28 to TRBJ2-7; 9 nucleotides line up with TRBD1. J gave up 4 bases and V 6 bases, and 16 bases lay outside the gene matches. The CDR3 sequence is 17 residues long. Germline loops: CDR1 MDHEN, CDR2 SYDVKM. CDR3 nucleotide sequence: TGTGCCAGCAGACAAGACAGGGGGTTTTACCTCTCTTACGAGCAGTACTTC. Translated, it gives CASRQDRGFYLSYEQYF.

The chain combines TRBV28 with TRBJ2-3, with a tentative D call TRBD1 (6 bases). Germline loops: CDR1 MDHEN, CDR2 SYDVKM. Trimming took 6 bases from V and 5 from J, leaving 12 bases between them. This CDR3 region has 13 residues. The CDR3 protein is CASSPTGGDTQYF. The DNA of the CDR3 is TGTGCCAGCAGCCCGACAGGAGGAGATACGCAGTATTTT.

The gene calls are TRBV6-5 and TRBJ2-3; the D is unclear. CDR1 and CDR2 (germline): MNHEY, SVGAGI. The CDR3 spans 13 residues. V lost 6 bases to trimming and J lost 4 bases, with 11 bases between them. The CDR3 coding sequence is TGTGCCAGCAGGTCGCAGATGGCAGATACGCAGTATTTT. As protein: CASRSQMADTQYF.

The V call is TRBV25-1, the J call TRBJ2-7; no reliable D call. CDR3 length: 12 amino acids. The germline V and J ends were trimmed by 4 bases and 0 bases, with 4 bases remaining between them. Germline CDR1 and CDR2: MGHDK and SYGVNS. CDR3 residues: CASSALSYEQYF. The DNA of the CDR3 is TGTGCCAGCAGTGCCCTCTCCTACGAGCAGTACTTC.

This rearrangement joins TRBV28 to TRBJ1-4, with no clear D. In germline, CDR1 is MDHEN, CDR2 SYDVKM. The germline V and J ends were trimmed by 4 bases and 5 bases, with 5 bases remaining between them. The CDR3 totals 12 residues. This chain's CDR3 is CASSSPNEKLFF. The CDR3 nucleotides read TGTGCCAGCAGTTCCCCAAATGAAAAACTGTTTTTT.

The chain couples TRBV7-9 to TRBJ1-5; D is uncertain. Germline V gene sequence: CDR1 SEHNR, CDR2 FQNEAQ (reference sequence). The ends were cut back, 5 bases at V and 3 bases at J, with 11 bases in the middle. This CDR3 is 14 amino acids long. CDR3 DNA: TGTGCCAGCAGCCCCGACATATCCAATCAGCCCCAGCATTTT. It encodes CASSPDISNQPQHF.

In DNA form, the CDR3 reads TGCAGCGTTGGGGGAAGTAGAGGGAACACAGATACGCAGTATTTT. Translated, it gives CSVGGSRGNTDTQYF. The chain uses TRBV29-1 and TRBJ2-3; tentative D call: TRBD2 (5 bases). V dropped 4 bases and J dropped 2 bases, with 16 bases sitting between them. Germline V gene sequence: CDR1 SQVTM, CDR2 ANQGSEA. The CDR3 is 15 amino acids.

On this clone: The junction departs from the called germline gene at one end, perhaps through a read error. This chain joins TRBV6-1 and TRBJ2-7; TRBD1 aligns across 9 bases. Germline loops: CDR1 MNHNS, CDR2 SASEGT. The CDR3 is 12 residues long. CDR3 coding DNA: TGTGCCAGCGCCCAAAACAGGGGGCGCATGCACTTC. Its protein product is CASAQNRGRMHF.

The rearrangement joins TRBV30 to TRBJ1-1, with 7 bases fitting TRBD1. This CDR3 contains 15 residues. J was trimmed by 0 bases and V by 2 bases; bases with no gene match: 6. Per the germline V gene, CDR1 is GTSNPN and CDR2 is SVGIG (reference sequence). As DNA, the CDR3 is TGTGCCTGGAGTCGGGCAGGGGGAATGAACACTGAAGCTTTCTTT. It codes for CAWSRAGGMNTEAFF.

Notes on this clone: The same CDR3 can be traced to other DNA sequences in this sample. J is TRBJ2-5 and V is TRBV7-8, with 10 nucleotides matching TRBD2. Germline loops: CDR1 SGHVS, CDR2 FQNEAQ. CDR3 length: 15 residues. V shed 4 bases and J 5 bases; nucleotides not matched to a gene: 7. CDR3: CASSSQRGGRETQYF. The CDR3 DNA reads as TGTGCCAGCAGCTCGCAGCGGGGGGGCCGCGAGACCCAGTACTTC.

The V and J genes are TRBV4-2 and TRBJ1-4; D call uncertain. CDR1 is LGHNA and CDR2 is YNFKEQ in the germline V gene. The length of the CDR3 is 15 residues. V was clipped by 0 bases and J by 4 bases, with 9 bases between them. The CDR3 DNA sequence: TGTGCCAGCAGCCAAGAGGAGCGGGGTAATGAAAAACTGTTTTTT. Translating gives CASSQEERGNEKLFF.

This clone was seen once. The rearrangement links TRBV5-5 to TRBJ2-7, with D possibly matching TRBD1 (6 bases). The V gene lost 4 bases and the J gene lost 7 bases, with 15 bases spanning the gap. The germline CDR1 and CDR2 sequences are SGHKS and YYEKEE (reference sequence). CDR3 length: 13 residues. In nucleotides, the CDR3 is TGTGCCAGCAGCATAAACAGGGTTTGGGAGCAGTACTTC. Residues: CASSINRVWEQYF.

This chain joins TRBV7-9 and TRBJ2-5; D is uncertain. In germline, CDR1 is SEHNR, CDR2 FQNEAQ (reference sequence). V lost 1 base and J lost 4, with 10 bases in between. The CDR3 loop spans 14 amino acids. CDR3 residues: CASSLDVPLETQYF. In DNA form, the CDR3 reads TGTGCCAGCAGCTTAGATGTCCCCCTAGAGACCCAGTACTTC.

This clone occurred once. The CDR3 DNA reads TGTGCCAGCAGCTTCGACAGGGGGCTTAAAGCTTTCTTT. Its translation is CASSFDRGLKAFF. The gene calls are TRBV7-9 and TRBJ1-1; 10 bases are a match to TRBD1. The germline CDR1 and CDR2 sequences are SEHNR and FQNEAQ (reference sequence). The ends lost 3 bases at V and 9 bases at J; junction bases unmatched: 4. The CDR3 loop spans 13 amino acids.

The rearrangement uses TRBV28 and TRBJ1-6; D might be TRBD1 (6 bases). The V end was cut by 4 bases, the J end by 3 bases, with 19 bases between. From germline, CDR1 is MDHEN and CDR2 SYDVKM. The CDR3 spans 18 residues. The CDR3 region has the DNA TGTGCCAGCAGTTCGTGGGCCCAGGGACACCGCTATAATTCACCCCTCCACTTT. Translation gives CASSSWAQGHRYNSPLHF.

This rearrangement joins TRBV28 to TRBJ1-6; D uncertain. The CDR3 has 14 residues. Germline CDR1 and CDR2: MDHEN and SYDVKM. V was pared by 3 bases and J by 9 bases, with 12 bases between. CDR3 DNA sequence: TGTGCCAGCAGTTTCTTCTCCGGCGGTTCACCCCTCCACTTT. Protein product: CASSFFSGGSPLHF.